These 8 T cell receptor beta chains came from one sample sequenced in a study of coeliac disease (dated by TCRdb to about 2022). The protocol used for the library was the immunoSEQ multiplex PCR assay. TCRdb retrieved this table from immuneACCESS and kept in-frame rearrangements only. Not all clones are present; in checked studies, unresolved V genes account for under half, and no reason is known for the remainder. This sample is represented by 4,000 to 4,500 clones; 64% of them were singletons. The leading ten clones occupy around 20% of the sample. Material for sequencing was lymphocytes from the gut lamina propria. Explained via the paper, the cell subset or site label denotes: lamina propria cell (LPC) fraction of small intestinal biopsy. The receptors originated from a woman aged 25 to 45 without celiac disease.

The chain carries TRBV15 and TRBJ1-5; 8 nucleotides match TRBD1. The CDR3 extends over 15 amino acids. CDR1 is LNHNV and CDR2 is YYDKDF in the germline V gene (reference sequence). J was trimmed by 3 bases and V by 5 bases; bases with no gene match: 6. The CDR3 protein is CATSLQGANNQPQHF. The CDR3 nucleotides are TGTGCCACCAGCCTGCAGGGGGCGAACAATCAGCCCCAGCATTTT.

The chain is built from TRBV7-8 and TRBJ1-5; 8 bases match TRBD1. The germline gives CDR1 SGHVS, CDR2 FQNEAQ. V gave up 4 bases and J gave up 2 bases; unmatched junction bases: 1. This CDR3 spans 14 amino acids. CDR3 loop: CASSSDRGNQPQHF. For the CDR3, the DNA is TGTGCCAGCAGCTCGGACAGGGGCAATCAGCCCCAGCATTTT.

The genes are TRBV14 and TRBJ2-1; D is perhaps TRBD2 (7 bases). The CDR3 extends over 15 amino acids. V was cut by 3 bases and J by 2 bases, with 11 bases left in between. CDR1 and CDR2 (germline): SGHDN, FVKESK. The CDR3 region is CASSQRGGPYNEQFF. In nucleotides, the CDR3 is TGTGCCAGCAGCCAGAGGGGGGGCCCCTACAATGAGCAGTTCTTC.

This clone was detected only once. CDR3 sequence: CASSYSGAVGTYNEQFF. In DNA form, the CDR3 reads TGTGCCAGCAGCTATTCAGGGGCTGTTGGGACCTACAATGAGCAGTTCTTC. The chain uses TRBV7-9 and TRBJ2-1, with D possibly TRBD1 on 6 matching bases. The V gene lost 4 bases and the J gene lost 2 bases, with 18 bases spanning the gap. Looked up from germline, CDR1 is SEHNR and CDR2 is FQNEAQ (reference sequence). The CDR3 contains 17 residues.

This clone was observed a handful of times. This sequence joins TRBV6-6 and TRBJ2-2, with 8 bases identical to TRBD1. J lost 0 bases, V lost 6 bases, and 6 bases had no gene match. Germline values: CDR1 MNHNY, CDR2 SVGAGI (reference sequence). The CDR3 spans 16 residues. This chain's CDR3 is CASRKGQGANTGELFF. The CDR3 DNA reads TGTGCCAGCAGAAAAGGACAGGGCGCGAACACCGGGGAGCTGTTTTTT.

The V gene is TRBV5-4, the J gene TRBJ1-2; 10 bases line up with TRBD1. This CDR3 region has 14 residues. CDR1 and CDR2 from the germline V gene are SGHNT and YYREEE (reference sequence). With V trimmed by 4 bases and J by 5 bases, 5 bases remained unmatched. The CDR3 is CASSPGQGGYGYTF. The DNA for the CDR3 is TGTGCCAGCAGCCCCGGACAGGGGGGATATGGCTACACCTTC.

Only a few counts were recorded for this clone. This chain uses TRBV5-1 with TRBJ1-1, with a possible D match to TRBD1 (5 bases). CDR1 SGHRS and CDR2 YFSETQ come from the germline V gene. V dropped 0 bases and J dropped 6 bases, with 12 bases sitting between them. The CDR3 is 14 residues long. The chain's CDR3 is CASSLAGGSAEAFF. In nucleotides, the CDR3 is TGCGCCAGCAGCTTGGCCGGGGGATCGGCTGAAGCTTTCTTT.

This clone was found a few times. The J gene is TRBJ1-1, the V gene TRBV5-1; 10 bases are shared with TRBD1. In germline, CDR1 is SGHRS, CDR2 YFSETQ. V shed 7 bases and J 0 bases; nucleotides not matched to a gene: 12. The CDR3 sequence is 17 residues long. Here the CDR3 reads CASRDTGTGVLNTEAFF. CDR3 DNA: TGCGCCAGCCGAGACACCGGGACAGGGGTCTTGAACACTGAAGCTTTCTTT.